This T cell receptor (beta chain) derives from a study of beta chain features in type 1 diabetes. Study-level points and caveats: In every one of the four CD4+ subsets, TCRB CDR3s were moderately but significantly shorter in Type 1 diabetes patients. In the patient group, naive, central memory and Treg TCRB repertoires seemed more alike than in the healthy donor group.

Turning to this clone: Its antigen is unknown.

All of the isolated RNA was reverse transcribed, so expressed TCRB transcripts were sequenced. An average about 3.8 million reads came from naive, central memory and regulatory T cell samples. The protocol was immunoSEQ multiplex PCR, while the TCRdb copy is restricted to in-frame clones and leaves out a portion. The repertoire consists of approximately 150,000 clones, with around 8.8% occurring once and the leading ten covering approximately 0.7%. The V gene's germline CDR1 is SGDLS and CDR2 YYNGEE. The CDR3 runs to 16 residues. Germline trimming cut 4 bases from V and 7 bases from J; bases unmatched to any gene: 13.

The chain carries TRBV9 and TRBJ2-1; TRBD1 matches 8 bases. The TCR was taken from a man aged 25-45 years with type 1 diabetes. Sequenced: central memory CD4+ T cells from blood. The CDR3 reads CASSLRRTGQLNEQFF. Written as DNA, the CDR3 is TGTGCCAGCAGCCTCCGCCGGACAGGGCAATTAAATGAGCAGTTCTTC. Full variable domain (remainder filled in from reference TRBV9 and TRBJ2-1): DSGVTQTPKHLITATGQRVTLRCSPRSGDLSVYWYQQSLDQGLQFLIQYYNGEERAKGNILERFSAQQFPDLHSELNLSSLELGDSALYFCASSLRRTGQLNEQFFGPGTRLTVL.